Presented here are 15 T cell receptor beta chains from one specimen sequenced in a study of neurological immune-mediated disorders. MiXCR, run by TCRdb on the 5' RACE reads, gives a single entry per CDR3 protein. The data hold 49,000 or so distinct CDR3 sequences, with 3.5% to 5% observed a single time. Input material: PBMCs. Receptors were obtained from a woman aged 55-75 years with multiple sclerosis.

The table lists this clonotype with many counts. The chain uses TRBV5-1 and TRBJ2-1; TRBD1 might be the D (5 bases). CDR3 size: 15 residues. Germline lookup yields CDR1 SGHRS and CDR2 YFSETQ. Trimming cost V 2 bases and J 0 bases, with 9 bases left between them. The CDR3 is CASSLGGASYNEQFF. Here the CDR3 DNA reads TGCGCCAGCAGCTTAGGTGGGGCCTCCTACAATGAGCAGTTCTTC.

This clonotype was seen repeatedly, ten times or more. V usage is TRBV9 and J usage is TRBJ2-3; tentatively, D is TRBD1 (6 bases). Germline CDR1 and CDR2: SGDLS and YYNGEE. There are 14 residues in the CDR3. V was cut by 0 bases and J by 6 bases, with 11 bases left in between. The CDR3 sequence: CASSVATRGDTQYF. The DNA of the CDR3 is TGTGCCAGCAGCGTAGCCACGAGGGGGGATACGCAGTATTTT. Full variable domain (rest looked up from reference TRBV9 and TRBJ2-3): DSGVTQTPKHLITATGQRVTLRCSPRSGDLSVYWYQQSLDQGLQFLIQYYNGEERAKGNILERFSAQQFPDLHSELNLSSLELGDSALYFCASSVATRGDTQYFGPGTRLTVL.

The rearrangement uses TRBV19 and TRBJ2-1; 10 nucleotides match TRBD2. The CDR3 totals 13 residues. Germline CDR1 and CDR2: LNHDA and SQIVND (reference sequence). J lost 10 bases, V lost 6 bases, and 6 bases had no gene match. The DNA for the CDR3 is TGTGCCAGTAGCAGCGGGAGGGGGCTCGAGCAGTTCTTC. Encoded protein: CASSSGRGLEQFF.

In its sample, this clonotype was seen many times. This chain joins TRBV3-1 and TRBJ1-6; D is unclear. Trimming shortened V by 0 bases and J by 7 bases, and 19 bases separated the two germline ends. CDR1 is LGHDT and CDR2 is YNNKEL in the germline V gene (reference sequence). The CDR3 sequence is 18 residues long. This chain's CDR3 is CASSQDGFRERHNSPLHF. For the CDR3, the DNA is TGTGCCAGCAGCCAAGATGGGTTTAGGGAACGCCACAATTCACCCCTCCACTTT.

The rearrangement joins TRBV20-1 to TRBJ2-3; 7 nucleotides agree with TRBD2. This CDR3 comprises 14 residues. Germline V gene data show CDR1 as DFQATT and CDR2 as SNEGSKA (reference sequence). J gave up 4 bases and V 7 bases, and 11 bases lay outside the gene matches. The CDR3 reads CSGLLHSGADTQYF. Here the CDR3 DNA reads TGCAGTGGACTTCTTCACAGCGGGGCAGATACGCAGTATTTT.

This clonotype was seen many times. The chain employs TRBV5-1 and TRBJ2-3; D not certain. This CDR3 has 11 amino acids. Deletions cut 0 bases from V and 9 bases from J, with 5 bases between. Germline loops: CDR1 SGHRS, CDR2 YFSETQ. CDR3 sequence: CASSLGNTQYF. The CDR3 DNA reads as TGCGCCAGCAGCTTGGGAAACACGCAGTATTTT.

In its sample, this clonotype was seen many times. This chain joins TRBV4-1 and TRBJ1-1; 10 bases map to TRBD1. J lost 7 bases, V lost 3 bases, and 5 bases had no gene match. Per germline, CDR1 MGHRA and CDR2 YSYEKL. CDR3 length: 14 residues. CDR3 amino acids: CASSQGQGFSEAFF. The DNA for the CDR3 is TGCGCCAGCAGCCAGGGACAGGGGTTTAGTGAAGCTTTCTTT.

This clonotype was observed at least ten times. The chain uses TRBV9 and TRBJ2-2; weak D call: TRBD1 (6 bases). Germline-derived CDR1 and CDR2 are SGDLS and YYNGEE. Deletions cut 4 bases from V and 7 bases from J, with 14 bases between. This CDR3 spans 14 amino acids. CDR3 amino acids: CASSSHRAGGELFF. The CDR3 coding sequence is TGTGCCAGCAGCTCCCACAGGGCGGGCGGGGAGCTGTTTTTT.

In its sample, this clonotype was seen many times. V and J are TRBV4-3 and TRBJ2-5; possible D gene TRBD2, 6 bases. Trimming pared 2 bases from V and 4 bases from J, leaving 20 bases between. The CDR3 contains 17 residues. CDR1 is LGHNA and CDR2 is YSLEER in the germline V gene. The CDR3 sequence: CASSQRPSGWGGETQYF. The CDR3 bases are TGCGCCAGCAGCCAACGACCCTCAGGATGGGGAGGAGAGACCCAGTACTTC.

The table lists this clonotype with a few counts. This sequence joins TRBV7-3 and TRBJ1-1; D call uncertain. The CDR3 length is 13 residues. Germline V lookup: CDR1 SGHTA, CDR2 FQGTGA. The V end was cut by 6 bases, the J end by 1 base, with 9 bases between. The CDR3 protein is CASSPMSNTEAFF. The CDR3 coding sequence is TGTGCCAGCAGTCCCATGTCGAACACTGAAGCTTTCTTT.

The table lists this clonotype with many counts. This chain links TRBV20-1 with TRBJ2-7; a possible D gene is TRBD2 (7 bases). V shed 2 bases and J shed 5 bases, with 16 bases lying between them. Germline assignment: CDR1 DFQATT and CDR2 SNEGSKA (reference sequence). The CDR3 totals 14 residues. CDR3 nucleotides: TGCAGTGCTAGATGGGGGGGCGCAGGTGACGAGCAGTACGTC. This translates into CSARWGGAGDEQYV.

This clonotype occurred once. The genes are TRBV7-2 and TRBJ2-3; no reliable D call. The CDR3 sequence is 14 residues long. Germline CDR1 is SGHTA and CDR2 is FQGNSA. V was clipped by 3 bases and J by 0 bases, with 7 bases between them. CDR3 sequence (DNA): TGTGCCAGCAGCTTTTGGGCTAGCACAGATACGCAGTATTTT. Residues: CASSFWASTDTQYF. The full variable domain, with the rest looked up from reference TRBV7-2 and TRBJ2-3, is GAGVSQSPSNKVTEKGKDVELRCDPISGHTALYWYRQSLGQGLEFLIYFQGNSAPDKSGLPSDRFSAERTGGSVSTLTIQRTQQEDSAVYLCASSFWASTDTQYFGPGTRLTVL.

This clonotype was found many times. Germline is not matched at one junction end, which may reflect a read error. This chain links TRBV20-1 with TRBJ1-5, with a weak D call TRBD1 (6 bases). Germline CDR1 reads DFQATT; CDR2 reads SNEGSKA (reference sequence). The CDR3 covers 12 residues. The CDR3 loop is CSADTGNQPQNF. The CDR3 nucleotides read TGCAGTGCAGACACAGGGAATCAGCCCCAGAATTTT.

The chain combines TRBV6-6 with TRBJ2-5; 11 bases are a match to TRBD2. Trimming cost V 6 bases and J 7 bases; bases outside gene matches: 13. The CDR3 consists of 16 residues. Germline loops: CDR1 MNHNY, CDR2 SVGAGI (reference sequence). CDR3 in DNA: TGTGCCAGCAGCCTTCCGGGTAGCGGGGGGGTGGTGACCCAGTACTTC. Protein: CASSLPGSGGVVTQYF.

This clonotype was detected ten times or more. The chain is built from TRBV5-1 and TRBJ1-4, with D tentatively TRBD1 (5 bases). Trimming stripped 1 base from V and 4 bases from J, with 8 bases between. This CDR3 is built from 14 residues. Germline-derived CDR1 and CDR2 are SGHRS and YFSETQ. The DNA of the CDR3 is TGCGCCAGCAGCTTGATAGGGGATAATGAAAAACTGTTTTTT. Translation gives CASSLIGDNEKLFF.